The following is a TCR beta chain sequence with its context. The antigen is not known. CDR3 length: 18 residues. The V and J ends lost 1 base and 4 bases, in that order; junction bases with no gene match: 15. In germline, CDR1 is SGHRS, CDR2 YFSETQ. This record belongs to a study of cytomegalovirus exposure and HLA in healthy donors. Study summary: A later analysis reported the same platform for the 100 to 150 validation repertoires and the approximately 670 first-cohort repertoires.

Generated by immunoSEQ multiplex PCR, the TCRdb table keeps only in-frame clones and is missing some. The data show fewer than 200,000 clones, around 85% seen once. Broader study findings: Cytomegalovirus association was listed for 164 TCR beta chains.

Sample: PBMCs. The TCR originated in a woman aged 25 to 39 in good health and CMV-seronegative. V is TRBV5-1 and J is TRBJ2-5; 8 nucleotides line up with TRBD1. CDR3 in DNA: TGCGCCAGCAGCTTGAATGTCAGGGGGCGAGCTTTGGGAGAGACCCAGTACTTC. This codes for CASSLNVRGRALGETQYF.